The 5 T cell receptor beta chains below come from one sample, sequenced in a study of OX40 agonist ivuxolimab in advanced cancers. Method: immunoSEQ multiplex PCR; TCRdb's copy keeps in-frame clones and lacks some. The sample carries approximately 58,000 clones, around 83% recorded once. Sequencing was performed on CD4+ or CD8+ T cells sorted from blood, taken in a trial of the OX40 agonist ivuxolimab. All receptors derive from an adult with an advanced solid tumor such as melanoma, head and neck, liver or kidney cancer.

The chain recombines TRBV7-3 with TRBJ2-5; 14 bases agree with TRBD2. This CDR3 region has 16 residues. J was trimmed by 3 bases and V by 2 bases; bases with no gene match: 2. Germline CDR1 SGHTA, CDR2 FQGTGA. The DNA of the CDR3 is TGTGCCAGCAGCTTATTGGGACTAGCGGGAGAAGAGACCCAGTACTTC. Its translation: CASSLLGLAGEETQYF. Supplemented by reference TRBV7-3 and TRBJ2-5, the full variable domain reads GAGVSQTPSNKVTEKGKYVELRCDPISGHTALYWYRQSLGQGPEFLIYFQGTGAADDSGLPNDRFFAVRPEGSVSTLKIQRTERGDSAVYLCASSLLGLAGEETQYFGPGTRLLVL.

The V call is TRBV7-8, the J call TRBJ2-3, with D tentatively TRBD1 (5 bases). The CDR3 contains 19 residues. Germline values: CDR1 SGHVS, CDR2 FQNEAQ. Trimming pared 0 bases from V and 0 bases from J, leaving 19 bases between. The DNA for the CDR3 is TGTGCCAGCAGCTTAGCGGGGCAGGGTGGGGCACACAGCACAGATACGCAGTATTTT. Translating it yields CASSLAGQGGAHSTDTQYF.

This CDR3 is CATKAGQRLDYGYTF. The CDR3 region has the DNA TGTGCCACGAAAGCAGGTCAACGGTTGGACTATGGCTACACCTTC. The chain is built from TRBV15 and TRBJ1-2; no reliable D call. The CDR3 consists of 15 residues. Deletions cut 9 bases from V and 3 bases from J, with 20 bases between. Germline-derived CDR1 and CDR2 are LNHNV and YYDKDF (reference sequence). Full variable domain (remainder filled in from reference TRBV15 and TRBJ1-2): DAMVIQNPRYQVTQFGKPVTLSCSQTLNHNVMYWYQQKSSQAPKLLFHYYDKDFNNEADTPDNFQSRRPNTSFCFLDIRSPGLGDTAMYLCATKAGQRLDYGYTFGSGTRLTVV.

This chain uses TRBV5-4 with TRBJ2-5, with 9 nucleotides matching TRBD2. Germline V CDR1 and CDR2: SGHNT, YYREEE (reference sequence). CDR3 length: 14 residues. Trimming removed 4 bases from V and 3 bases from J; junction bases left unmatched: 4. CDR3 amino acids: CASSQQRGEETQYF. CDR3 nucleotides: TGTGCCAGCAGCCAGCAGCGGGGGGAAGAGACCCAGTACTTC.

This chain joins TRBV27 and TRBJ1-4; 7 nucleotides agree with TRBD1. J was trimmed by 5 bases and V by 4 bases; bases with no gene match: 7. Germline-derived CDR1 and CDR2 are MNHEY and SMNVEV (reference sequence). The CDR3 has 15 residues. CDR3 nucleotides: TGTGCCAGCAGTTCGGGACAGTTCCGGAATGAAAAACTGTTTTTT. Its translation: CASSSGQFRNEKLFF.